This T cell receptor beta chain derives from a study of human T cells and chemical hapten exposure. General study points: The formation of large CDR3 similarity clusters by expanded TCRs significantly exceeded that of controls.

Attachment of unique molecular identifiers to individual cDNA molecules was performed in the library. TCRdb passed the RACE reads through MiXCR, listing each CDR3 protein once. Here the sample spans more than 150,000 distinct CDR3 sequences, around 25% being singletons. Worth noting for this clonotype: Its antigen is still unknown.

This sample's time point: patch test 3, about 24 weeks after DPC sensitization. Sample treatment: therapeutic diphenylcyclopropenone sensitization with weekly scalp DPC. Germline V gene lookup returns CDR1 SGHTA and CDR2 FQGNSA. The CDR3 consists of 15 residues. V was clipped by 5 bases and J by 0 bases; unmatched bases: 7. This sample comprised whole blood, obtained in connection with sensitization to the hapten diphenylcyclopropenone (DPC). This TCR was sampled from a woman in her forties with alopecia areata. Some clones in this sample may be carry-over from other donors' samples. The V call is TRBV7-2, the J call TRBJ2-7; 7 bases are shared with TRBD2. In nucleotides, the CDR3 is TGTGCCAGCAGCGGAAGCGGGGCCTCCTCCTACGAGCAGTACTTC. Protein sequence: CASSGSGASSYEQYF.